This entry lists 25 T cell receptor beta chains sequenced from one sample in a study of blood T cell repertoires in COVID-19. Only in-frame clones appear in the TCRdb table, and some are missing; sequencing was by immunoSEQ multiplex PCR. The sample yields about 270,000 clones, 85% seen once. Sequences were obtained from peripheral blood. The receptors come from a human donor in a cohort sampled during active COVID-19.

The rearrangement links TRBV5-5 to TRBJ1-5; 9 bases line up with TRBD1. The CDR3 is made up of 15 amino acids. V shed 2 bases, J shed 2 bases, and the junction held 2 bases outside the gene matches. The germline V gene encodes CDR1 SGHKS and CDR2 YYEKEE (reference sequence). CDR3 DNA sequence: TGTGCCAGCAGCTTTTGGACAGGGGGCAATCAGCCCCAGCATTTT. Its protein is CASSFWTGGNQPQHF.

The chain combines TRBV19 with TRBJ2-1, with D possibly being TRBD2 (5 bases). The CDR3 runs to 14 residues. V lost 6 bases and J 4 bases, leaving 13 bases between the germline ends. The germline gives CDR1 LNHDA, CDR2 SQIVND (reference sequence). The CDR3 spells CASRPRTPYNEQFF. Written as DNA, the CDR3 is TGTGCCAGTAGGCCGAGGACTCCGTACAATGAGCAGTTCTTC.

The V gene is TRBV28, the J gene TRBJ1-2, with a possible D match to TRBD1 (5 bases). Germline loops: CDR1 MDHEN, CDR2 SYDVKM. The CDR3 sequence is 14 residues long. Trimming cost V 2 bases and J 3 bases, with 10 bases left between them. CDR3 loop: CASSLTGGDYGYTF. The CDR3 bases are TGTGCCAGCAGTTTAACGGGAGGGGACTATGGCTACACCTTC.

The chain couples TRBV7-2 to TRBJ2-1; 8 bases are a match to TRBD1. The ends lost 2 bases at V and 4 bases at J; junction bases unmatched: 4. Germline assignment: CDR1 SGHTA and CDR2 FQGNSA. This CDR3 contains 15 residues. The CDR3 here is CASSLRQGLYNEQFF. CDR3 nucleotide sequence: TGTGCCAGCAGCTTACGACAGGGGTTGTACAATGAGCAGTTCTTC.

The chain joins TRBV19 to TRBJ2-7, with 7 bases aligning to TRBD2. V trimming: 5 bases; J trimming: 4 bases; junction bases outside the gene matches: 11. The CDR3 covers 15 residues. Per the germline V gene, CDR1 is LNHDA and CDR2 is SQIVND (reference sequence). The CDR3 here is CASSHGTIGKYEQYF. The DNA of the CDR3 is TGTGCCAGTAGTCACGGGACTATCGGTAAATACGAGCAGTACTTC.

The chain couples TRBV5-4 to TRBJ1-1, with 10 bases fitting TRBD1. CDR3 length: 14 residues. Germline-derived CDR1 and CDR2 are SGHNT and YYREEE (reference sequence). V shed 3 bases, J shed 5 bases, and the junction held 4 bases outside the gene matches. CDR3 bases: TGTGCCAGCAGCTCGACAGGGGGCGCAACTGAAGCTTTCTTT. Its translation: CASSSTGGATEAFF.

V usage is TRBV11-1 and J usage is TRBJ1-2, with D unresolved. The CDR3 covers 13 residues. V shed 3 bases and J shed 3 bases, with 8 bases lying between them. The V gene's germline CDR1 is SGHAT and CDR2 FQDESV (reference sequence). This CDR3 reads CASSFGVYYGYTF. CDR3 nucleotides: TGTGCCAGCAGCTTCGGGGTGTACTATGGCTACACCTTC.

The chain recombines TRBV6-5 with TRBJ2-1, with D possibly matching TRBD2 (6 bases). The germline V gene encodes CDR1 MNHEY and CDR2 SVGAGI. The germline V and J ends were trimmed by 0 bases and 3 bases, with 12 bases remaining between them. The CDR3 sequence is 16 residues long. CDR3 loop: CASSYSRDLYYNEQFF. For the CDR3, the DNA is TGTGCCAGCAGTTACTCCCGGGACTTATACTACAATGAGCAGTTCTTC.

The chain is built from TRBV7-9 and TRBJ2-1, with 8 bases identical to TRBD2. The V gene's germline CDR1 is SEHNR and CDR2 FQNEAQ (reference sequence). This CDR3 contains 15 residues. The J segment lost 4 bases and the V segment lost 3 bases, leaving 5 bases of the junction unmatched. CDR3 nucleotide sequence: TGTGCCAGCAGCTTTCGAGCGGGAGCGTACAATGAGCAGTTCTTC. Translated: CASSFRAGAYNEQFF.

The rearrangement joins TRBV18 to TRBJ2-3, with 8 positions matching TRBD2. The CDR3 is made up of 15 amino acids. Looked up from germline, CDR1 is KGHSH and CDR2 is LQKENI. The V and J ends lost 3 bases and 0 bases, in that order; junction bases with no gene match: 2. CDR3 sequence: CASSPLAGSTDTQYF. In DNA form, the CDR3 reads TGTGCCAGCTCACCTCTAGCGGGCAGCACAGATACGCAGTATTTT. The whole variable domain, remainder taken from reference TRBV18 and TRBJ2-3, is NAGVMQNPRHLVRRRGQEARLRCSPMKGHSHVYWYRQLPEEGLKFMVYLQKENIIDESGMPKERFSAEFPKEGPSILRIQQVVRGDSAAYFCASSPLAGSTDTQYFGPGTRLTVL.

This clone was detected a few times. The rearrangement uses TRBV29-1 and TRBJ2-6; 9 bases align to TRBD1. Germline V gives CDR1 SQVTM, CDR2 ANQGSEA. J was trimmed by 0 bases and V by 6 bases; bases with no gene match: 9. CDR3 length: 17 amino acids. The CDR3 coding sequence is TGCAGCGTGGATCCGGGACAGGGCGTCTCTGGGGCCAACGTCCTGACTTTC. Its protein is CSVDPGQGVSGANVLTF. Supplemented by reference TRBV29-1 and TRBJ2-6, the full variable domain reads SAVISQKPSRDICQRGTSLTIQCQVDSQVTMMFWYRQQPGQSLTLIATANQGSEATYESGFVIDKFPISRPNLTFSTLTVSNMSPEDSSIYLCSVDPGQGVSGANVLTFGAGSRLTVL.

In DNA form, the CDR3 reads TGTGCCAGCAGCCTCCGACTAGCGGGGAGCACAGATACGCAGTATTTT. The encoded protein is CASSLRLAGSTDTQYF. The chain recombines TRBV7-9 with TRBJ2-3, with 11 bases fitting TRBD2. V shed 5 bases, J shed 0 bases, and the junction held 4 bases outside the gene matches. Germline loops: CDR1 SEHNR, CDR2 FQNEAQ (reference sequence). The CDR3 contains 16 residues.

The sample holds one count of this clone. This chain connects TRBV7-8 to TRBJ2-3, with no clear D. The V end was cut by 5 bases, the J end by 2 bases, with 11 bases between. CDR1 and CDR2 from the germline V gene are SGHVS and FQNEAQ. The CDR3 runs 14 residues. CDR3 sequence: CASSLSPLTDTQYF. The CDR3 DNA sequence: TGTGCCAGCAGCCTCTCCCCACTCACAGATACGCAGTATTTT.

This CDR3 is CASTWVASLTGELFF. The CDR3 DNA sequence: TGTGCCAGCACCTGGGTAGCCTCCCTCACCGGGGAGCTGTTTTTT. The chain joins TRBV27 to TRBJ2-2; D not resolved. V was shortened by 7 bases and J by 4 bases, with 16 bases between the two germline ends. Germline CDR1 MNHEY, CDR2 SMNVEV (reference sequence). The CDR3 covers 15 residues.

CDR3 sequence reads: CASSPGGAGGNTGELFF. CDR3 sequence (DNA): TGTGCCAGCAGTCCCGGGGGAGCGGGAGGAAACACCGGGGAGCTGTTTTTT. The chain uses TRBV27 and TRBJ2-2; TRBD2 aligns across 9 bases. The CDR3 totals 17 residues. The germline V gene encodes CDR1 MNHEY and CDR2 SMNVEV (reference sequence). Trimming at V came to 5 bases and at J to 2 bases, leaving 9 bases not matched to a gene.

The V gene is TRBV11-2, the J gene TRBJ1-2; D might be TRBD1 (6 bases). Trimming removed 0 bases at V and 8 bases at J, with 10 bases between. The CDR3 extends over 13 amino acids. The germline V gene encodes CDR1 SGHAT and CDR2 FQNNGV. The CDR3, as DNA: TGTGCCAGCAGCTTAGACAGACAGGCGGGCTACACCTTC. This translates into CASSLDRQAGYTF.

The chain carries TRBV6-6 and TRBJ2-1, with D perhaps TRBD1 (6 bases). Looked up from germline, CDR1 is MNHNY and CDR2 is SVGAGI (reference sequence). The CDR3 contains 17 residues. Between the trimmed V and J ends, which lost 5 bases and 0 bases, there was a span of 17 bases. The CDR3 DNA is TGTGCCAGCAGTCGACCCCACAGGGAAAGCTCCTACAATGAGCAGTTCTTC. It translates to CASSRPHRESSYNEQFF.

The V and J genes are TRBV4-3 and TRBJ2-5, with TRBD1 identical over 8 bases. Germline values: CDR1 LGHNA, CDR2 YSLEER. The CDR3 totals 17 residues. The V gene end was trimmed by 0 bases and the J gene end by 7 bases; junction bases not matched to a gene: 13. Here the CDR3 DNA reads TGCGCCAGCAGCCAAGAGCTCTCAGGACAGGGAAGGGTGACCCAGTACTTC. This encodes CASSQELSGQGRVTQYF.

The V call is TRBV28, the J call TRBJ1-6, with 7 nucleotides matching TRBD1. Germline assignment: CDR1 MDHEN and CDR2 SYDVKM. The trim removed 5 bases at V and 7 bases at J, leaving 5 bases unmatched. CDR3 length: 14 amino acids. CDR3 loop: CASSQGDRNSPLHF. CDR3 coding DNA: TGTGCCAGCAGTCAGGGGGACAGAAATTCACCCCTCCACTTT.

The chain combines TRBV3-1 (or the pseudogene TRBV3-2) with TRBJ1-2; 11 nucleotides align to TRBD1. The CDR3 totals 15 residues. V lost 6 bases to trimming and J lost 3 bases; unmatched junction nucleotides: 6. Germline lookup yields CDR1 LGHDT and CDR2 YNNKEL (reference sequence). The CDR3 DNA sequence: TGTGCCAGCAGTATTCCGGGACAGGGGGACTATGGCTACACCTTC. It encodes CASSIPGQGDYGYTF.

The chain links TRBV6-5 to TRBJ1-6, with D uncertain. Germline V gene sequence: CDR1 MNHEY, CDR2 SVGAGI. V lost 7 bases and J lost 10, with 17 bases in between. The CDR3 length is 14 residues. The CDR3 region is CASTLNREWSPLHF. The DNA of the CDR3 is TGTGCCAGCACCCTCAATAGGGAGTGGTCACCCCTCCACTTT.

This chain joins TRBV7-9 and TRBJ2-1; 9 nucleotides match TRBD2. After removal of 8 bases from V and 6 bases from J, the junction contained 11 bases not matched to a gene. CDR3 length: 15 residues. CDR1 and CDR2 from the germline V gene are SEHNR and FQNEAQ (reference sequence). The CDR3 DNA sequence: TGTGCCAGCCAGTACGGTAGCGGGAGTATCAATGAGCAGTTCTTC. It codes for CASQYGSGSINEQFF.

The genes are TRBV9 and TRBJ2-4; possible D gene TRBD1, 5 bases. Trimming removed 0 bases from V and 7 bases from J, with 14 bases in between. Germline assignment: CDR1 SGDLS and CDR2 YYNGEE. The CDR3 contains 15 residues. CDR3 nucleotide sequence: TGTGCCAGCAGCGTAGGGGGCACAGTCGCGAACATTCAGTACTTC. Translation: CASSVGGTVANIQYF.

The J gene is TRBJ2-2, the V gene TRBV19; D perhaps matches TRBD2 (7 bases). V dropped 3 bases and J dropped 6 bases, with 14 bases sitting between them. CDR1 and CDR2 from the germline V gene are LNHDA and SQIVND (reference sequence). The CDR3 is 15 residues long. The CDR3 sequence is CASSITAGAAGELFF. In DNA form, the CDR3 reads TGTGCCAGTAGTATCACGGCGGGGGCGGCCGGGGAGCTGTTTTTT.

The J gene is TRBJ2-7, the V gene TRBV5-1; D unclear. The CDR3 loop spans 15 amino acids. Germline-derived CDR1 and CDR2 are SGHRS and YFSETQ. Trimming took off 6 bases at V and 0 bases at J, with 16 bases between the two ends. As DNA, the CDR3 is TGCGCCAGCAATCTGACACGTCGAATCTCCTACGAGCAGTACTTC. Protein: CASNLTRRISYEQYF.